The present T cell receptor beta chain was sequenced within a study of T cell responses to AZD1222 COVID-19 vaccine. Some clones are missing from TCRdb's copy, which holds only in-frame ones; the method was immunoSEQ multiplex PCR. The table records some 140,000 clones, over 90% of them present only once. The V gene end was trimmed by 0 bases and the J gene end by 3 bases; junction bases not matched to a gene: 5. The germline CDR1 and CDR2 sequences are MNHNY and SVGAGI (reference sequence). The CDR3 runs to 16 residues. Regarding this clone: No antigen is known for it.

The study, taken as a whole, reports: Two AZD1222 administrations were followed by greater Spike-specific TCR breadth and depth.

The sequenced sample was peripheral blood, obtained on day 0 of AZD1222 vaccination. V usage is TRBV6-6 and J usage is TRBJ1-2, with 9 bases that match TRBD1. This receptor was identified in an adult in good health. This CDR3 is CASSYSTGGDDYGYTF. Here the CDR3 DNA reads TGTGCCAGCAGTTACTCCACAGGGGGCGACGACTATGGCTACACCTTC.